Listed below are T cell receptor beta chains from one sample, sequenced in a study of T-cell reconstitution after alpha-beta-depleted transplantation in children. TCRdb analysed the PCR reads with MiXCR anew, one entry per CDR3 protein. Of under 300,000 distinct CDR3 sequences listed, under 14% were seen once; the top ten hold 23%. The starting material was peripheral blood, obtained 180 days after TCRalphabeta/CD19-depleted stem cell transplant. The origin of the receptors is a male patient aged 2 to 9 who had a stem cell transplant for chronic granulomatous disease, so the T cells may come from the graft donor. CDR3s leave out the opening cysteine and the closing phenylalanine or tryptophan. Clone size, where shown, is once, few, many, or a class for clones that have expanded.

V: TRBV4-3; size: many; CDR3: ASSREWGETTGELF
V: TRBV29-1; size: many; CDR3: SVGVSTDTQY
V: TRBV28; size: few; CDR3: ASRPTGQEIKNIQY
V: TRBV20-1; size: many; CDR3: SATSSEDYEQY
V: TRBV28; size: many; CDR3: ASSFDRAPPQH
V: TRBV7-9; size: many; CDR3: ASSHTGQKNIQY
V: TRBV20-1; size: many; CDR3: SARDLSGGNQPQH
V: TRBV7-9; size: many; CDR3: ASSLRGEQGAGYEQY
V: TRBV20-1; size: many; CDR3: SASPIEKYPGYEQY
V: TRBV5-1; size: many; CDR3: ASEKDRGGTDTQY
V: TRBV7-2; size: many; CDR3: ASSLGRGGSDTQY
V: TRBV3-1; size: many; CDR3: ASSPTLGTSGTSTDTQY
V: TRBV20-1; size: many; CDR3: SAPLSSGSWEQY
V: TRBV12-3/TRBV12-4; size: few; CDR3: ASTSGASGSLSDEQF
V: TRBV7-9; size: many; CDR3: ASSLAPHRGSAGELF
V: TRBV12-3/TRBV12-4; size: many; CDR3: ASTQGYEQY
V: TRBV7-9; size: NA; CDR3: ASSPRTRNNEQY
V: TRBV20-1; size: many; CDR3: SARDDLIFRRGPDPYEQY
V: TRBV7-9; size: many; CDR3: ASSPGTPVFEQY
V: TRBV20-1; size: many; CDR3: SASGFDRTSTDTQY
V: TRBV7-2; size: many; CDR3: ASSLARDRQETQY
V: TRBV7-6; size: many; CDR3: ASSRWGNSYNEQF
V: TRBV20-1; size: many; CDR3: SVRWETQY
V: TRBV28; size: many; CDR3: ASGGQGGETQY
V: TRBV2; size: many; CDR3: ASSRDRVAGELF
V: TRBV7-2; size: many; CDR3: ASSLEYSYNEQF
V: TRBV5-4; size: once; CDR3: ASSFISGPETQY
V: TRBV7-9; size: NA; CDR3: ASSPDNSYEQY
V: TRBV29-1; size: many; CDR3: SVEDRGADQPQH
V: TRBV18; size: many; CDR3: ASSPGTVLQSEKLF
V: TRBV20-1; size: many; CDR3: SVSGTTYEQY
V: TRBV29-1; size: many; CDR3: SVGPLSGRGEAF
V: TRBV6-2/TRBV6-3; size: many; CDR3: ASSRVGNTEAF
V: TRBV19; size: NA; CDR3: ASSMGGYYNEQF
V: TRBV29-1; size: many; CDR3: SGETGGQGHEQF
V: TRBV15; size: many; CDR3: ATSRIPGQTNNEQF
V: TRBV5-6; size: many; CDR3: ASSVGDSNYEQY
V: TRBV6-2/TRBV6-3; size: many; CDR3: ASSPKGRLSGWNYNSPLH
V: TRBV20-1; size: many; CDR3: SALQGSYEQY
V: TRBV7-8; size: many; CDR3: ASSPGRIGPWDTEAF
V: TRBV20-1; size: many; CDR3: SASRVAGGQETQY
V: TRBV12-3/TRBV12-4; size: few; CDR3: ASSPYGFLAREGRETQY
V: TRBV5-5; size: many; CDR3: ASAGAGSNAGETQY
V: TRBV12-5; size: few; CDR3: ASGLHLLAGGFNEQF
V: TRBV11-1; size: NA; CDR3: ASSSLWVANQETQY
V: TRBV29-1; size: many; CDR3: SVYRQGANATEAF
V: TRBV7-9; size: many; CDR3: ASSPRQGGETQY
V: TRBV7-8; size: many; CDR3: ASSLRRTGPTDTQY
V: TRBV4-1; size: many; CDR3: ASSHVDRGFGNYGYT
V: TRBV11-2; size: many; CDR3: ASSLMEGRPYNEQF
V: TRBV29-1; size: many; CDR3: SVEVEELAKNIQY
V: TRBV20-1; size: many; CDR3: SAREGVRALGTQY
V: TRBV10-3; size: many; CDR3: AISESNFQRGGSGANVLT
V: TRBV19; size: NA; CDR3: ASSTPRLAGHNEQF
V: TRBV29-1; size: many; CDR3: SVEFGSRAKNIQY